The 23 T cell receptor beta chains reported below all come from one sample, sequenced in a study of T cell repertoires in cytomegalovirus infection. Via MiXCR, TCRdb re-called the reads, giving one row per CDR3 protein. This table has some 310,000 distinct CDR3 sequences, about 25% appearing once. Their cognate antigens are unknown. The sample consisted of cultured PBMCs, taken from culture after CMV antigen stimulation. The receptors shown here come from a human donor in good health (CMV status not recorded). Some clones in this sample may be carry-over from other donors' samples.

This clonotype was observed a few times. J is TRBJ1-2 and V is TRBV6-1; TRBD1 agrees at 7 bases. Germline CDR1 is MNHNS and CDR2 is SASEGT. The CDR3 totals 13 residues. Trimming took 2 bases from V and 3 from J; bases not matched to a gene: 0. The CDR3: CASSEQGDYGYTF. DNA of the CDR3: TGTGCCAGCAGTGAACAGGGGGACTATGGCTACACCTTC.

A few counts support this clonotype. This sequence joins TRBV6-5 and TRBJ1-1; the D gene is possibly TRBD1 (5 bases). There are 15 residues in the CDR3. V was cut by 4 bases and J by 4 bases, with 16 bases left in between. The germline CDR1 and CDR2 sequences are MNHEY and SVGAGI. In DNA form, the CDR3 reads TGTGCCAGCAGTTTGAACCAGGGAGGGGTCACTGAAGCTTTCTTT. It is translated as CASSLNQGGVTEAFF.

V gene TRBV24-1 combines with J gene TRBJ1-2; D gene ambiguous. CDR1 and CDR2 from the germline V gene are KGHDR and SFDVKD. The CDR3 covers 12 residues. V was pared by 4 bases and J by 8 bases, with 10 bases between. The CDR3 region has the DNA TGTGCCACCAGTGAGGGGATGTACGGCTACACCTTC. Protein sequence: CATSEGMYGYTF.

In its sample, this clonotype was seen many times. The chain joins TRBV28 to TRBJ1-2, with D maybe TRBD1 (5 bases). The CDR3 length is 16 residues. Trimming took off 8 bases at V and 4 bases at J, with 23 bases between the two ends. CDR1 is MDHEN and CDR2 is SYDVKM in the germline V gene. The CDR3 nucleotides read TGTGCCAGCGTCACCTACGGGACGTTGGTAGGCTATGGCTACACCTTC. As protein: CASVTYGTLVGYGYTF.

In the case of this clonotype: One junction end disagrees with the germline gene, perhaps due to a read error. The CDR3 region has the DNA TGCACCAGCAGCCACCGGGACAGGGCCACTAATGAAAAACTGTTTTTT. Translation: CTSSHRDRATNEKLFF. The chain has TRBV4-1 and TRBJ1-4; the match to TRBD1 covers 9 bases. Germline values: CDR1 MGHRA, CDR2 YSYEKL. The CDR3 has 16 amino acids.

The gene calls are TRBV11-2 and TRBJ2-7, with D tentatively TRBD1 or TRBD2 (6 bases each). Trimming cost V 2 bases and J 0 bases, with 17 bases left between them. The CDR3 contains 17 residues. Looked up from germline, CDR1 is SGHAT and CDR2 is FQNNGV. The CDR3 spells CASSLPGGTEASYEQYV. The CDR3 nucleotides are TGTGCCAGCAGCTTACCCGGGGGCACAGAAGCCTCCTACGAGCAGTACGTC.

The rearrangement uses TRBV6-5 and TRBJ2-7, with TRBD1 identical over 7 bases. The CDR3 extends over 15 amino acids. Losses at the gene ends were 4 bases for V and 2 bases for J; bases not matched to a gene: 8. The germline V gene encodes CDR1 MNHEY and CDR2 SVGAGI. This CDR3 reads CASSSRQGMAYEQYF. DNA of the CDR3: TGTGCCAGCAGTTCTAGACAGGGTATGGCCTACGAGCAGTACTTC.

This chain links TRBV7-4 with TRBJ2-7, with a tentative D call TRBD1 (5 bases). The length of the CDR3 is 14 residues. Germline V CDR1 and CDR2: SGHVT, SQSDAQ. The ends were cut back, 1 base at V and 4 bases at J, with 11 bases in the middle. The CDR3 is CASSLGGLDYEQYF. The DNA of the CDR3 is TGTGCCAGCAGCTTAGGGGGCCTAGATTACGAGCAGTACTTC.

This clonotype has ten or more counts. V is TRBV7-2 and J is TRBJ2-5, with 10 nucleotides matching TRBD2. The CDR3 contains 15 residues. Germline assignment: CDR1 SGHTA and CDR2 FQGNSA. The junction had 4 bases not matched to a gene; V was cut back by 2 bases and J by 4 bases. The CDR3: CASSLIASGRETQYF. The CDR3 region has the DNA TGTGCCAGCAGCTTAATCGCTAGCGGGAGAGAGACCCAGTACTTC.

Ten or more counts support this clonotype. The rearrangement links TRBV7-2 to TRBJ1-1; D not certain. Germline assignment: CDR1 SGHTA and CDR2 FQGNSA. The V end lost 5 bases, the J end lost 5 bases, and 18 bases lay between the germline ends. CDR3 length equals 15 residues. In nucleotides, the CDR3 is TGTGCCAGCAGCCCTCCGTCCCCATTCGGGACTGAAGCTTTCTTT. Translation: CASSPPSPFGTEAFF.

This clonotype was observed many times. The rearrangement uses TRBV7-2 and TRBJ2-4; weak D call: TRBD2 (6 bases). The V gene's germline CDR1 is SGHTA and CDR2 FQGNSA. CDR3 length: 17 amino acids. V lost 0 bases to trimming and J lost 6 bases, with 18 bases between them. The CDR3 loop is CASSLAHRGLESNIQYF. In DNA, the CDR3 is TGTGCCAGCAGCTTAGCCCACCGGGGACTGGAATCAAACATTCAGTACTTC.

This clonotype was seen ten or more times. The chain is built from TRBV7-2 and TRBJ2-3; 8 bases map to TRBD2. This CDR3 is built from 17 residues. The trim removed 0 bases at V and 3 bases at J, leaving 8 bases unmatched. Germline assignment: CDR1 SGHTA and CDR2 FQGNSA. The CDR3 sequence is CASSLAAVAGRTDTQYF. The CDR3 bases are TGTGCCAGCAGCTTAGCGGCGGTAGCGGGGAGGACAGATACGCAGTATTTT.

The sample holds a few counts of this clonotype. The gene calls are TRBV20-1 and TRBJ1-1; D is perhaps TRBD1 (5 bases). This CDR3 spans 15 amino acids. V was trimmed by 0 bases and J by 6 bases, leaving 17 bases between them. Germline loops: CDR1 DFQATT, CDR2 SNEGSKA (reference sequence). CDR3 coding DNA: TGCAGTGCTAGAGATCGGTTGGGGCCGTGGGCTGAAGCTTTCTTT. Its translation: CSARDRLGPWAEAFF.

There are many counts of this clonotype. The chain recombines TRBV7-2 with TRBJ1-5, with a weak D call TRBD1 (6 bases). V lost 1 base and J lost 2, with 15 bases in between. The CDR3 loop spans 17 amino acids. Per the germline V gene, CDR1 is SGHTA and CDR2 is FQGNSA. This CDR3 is CASSLGGTYRGNQPQHF. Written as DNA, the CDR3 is TGTGCCAGCAGCTTAGGGGGGACATACCGGGGCAATCAGCCCCAGCATTTT.

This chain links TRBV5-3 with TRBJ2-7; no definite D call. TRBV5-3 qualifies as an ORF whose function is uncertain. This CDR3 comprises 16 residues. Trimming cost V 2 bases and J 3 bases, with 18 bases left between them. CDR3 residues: CARSFPGRPQNYEQYV. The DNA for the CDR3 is TGTGCCAGAAGCTTCCCCGGGCGGCCTCAAAACTACGAGCAGTACGTC.

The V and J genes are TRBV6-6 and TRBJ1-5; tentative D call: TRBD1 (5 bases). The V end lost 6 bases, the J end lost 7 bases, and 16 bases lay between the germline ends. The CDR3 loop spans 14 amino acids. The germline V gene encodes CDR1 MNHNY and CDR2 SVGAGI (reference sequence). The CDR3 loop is CASSHPGKRQPQHF. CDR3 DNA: TGTGCCAGCAGCCACCCAGGGAAGAGGCAGCCCCAGCATTTT.

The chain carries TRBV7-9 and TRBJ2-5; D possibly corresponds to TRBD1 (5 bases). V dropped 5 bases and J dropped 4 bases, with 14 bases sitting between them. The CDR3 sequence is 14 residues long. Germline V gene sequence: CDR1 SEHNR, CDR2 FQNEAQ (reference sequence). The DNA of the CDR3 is TGTGCCAGCAGCCTACATGGGGCTGGAGAGACCCAGTACTTC. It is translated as CASSLHGAGETQYF.

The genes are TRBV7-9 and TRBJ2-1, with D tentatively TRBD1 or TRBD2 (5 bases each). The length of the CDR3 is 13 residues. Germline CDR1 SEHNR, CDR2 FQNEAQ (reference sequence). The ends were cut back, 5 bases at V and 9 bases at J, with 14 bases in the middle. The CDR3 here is CASSNWDGIEQFF. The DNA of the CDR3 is TGTGCCAGCAGCAATTGGGACGGAATTGAGCAGTTCTTC.

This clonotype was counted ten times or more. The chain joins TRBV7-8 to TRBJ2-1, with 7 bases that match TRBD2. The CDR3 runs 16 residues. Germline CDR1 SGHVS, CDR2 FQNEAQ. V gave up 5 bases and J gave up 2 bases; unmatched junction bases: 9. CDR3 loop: CASSPRSGKTYNEQFF. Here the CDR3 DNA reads TGTGCCAGCAGCCCAAGAAGCGGGAAAACCTACAATGAGCAGTTCTTC.

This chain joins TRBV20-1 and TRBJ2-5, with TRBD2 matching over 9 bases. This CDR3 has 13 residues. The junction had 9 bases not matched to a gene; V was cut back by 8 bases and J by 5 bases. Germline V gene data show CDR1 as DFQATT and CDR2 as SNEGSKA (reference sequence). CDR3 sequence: CSPLAGVAETQYF. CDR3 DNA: TGCAGTCCCTTAGCGGGAGTGGCTGAGACCCAGTACTTC.

CDR3 sequence reads: CSAAGTANEAFF. Here the CDR3 DNA reads TGCAGTGCAGCCGGGACCGCTAATGAAGCTTTCTTT. The chain has TRBV20-1 and TRBJ1-1; D possibly corresponds to TRBD1 (5 bases). V was clipped by 6 bases and J by 7 bases, with 15 bases between them. Germline lookup yields CDR1 DFQATT and CDR2 SNEGSKA (reference sequence). CDR3 length: 12 amino acids.

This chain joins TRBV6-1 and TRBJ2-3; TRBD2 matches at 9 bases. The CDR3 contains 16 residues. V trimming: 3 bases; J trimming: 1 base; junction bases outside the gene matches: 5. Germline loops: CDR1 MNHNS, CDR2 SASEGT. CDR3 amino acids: CASSEREGRGTDTQYF. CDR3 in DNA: TGTGCCAGCAGTGAGCGGGAGGGCAGGGGCACAGATACGCAGTATTTT.

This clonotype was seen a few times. In nucleotides, the CDR3 is TGCAGCGGCGGACTAGCGGGAGTAACAGATACGCAGTATTTT. Amino acid sequence: CSGGLAGVTDTQYF. The V and J genes are TRBV29-1 and TRBJ2-3; 13 bases match TRBD2. The junction had 4 bases not matched to a gene; V was cut back by 7 bases and J by 3 bases. Germline CDR1 reads SQVTM; CDR2 reads ANQGSEA. The CDR3 runs 14 residues.